The entry below gives a single TCR beta chain sequence along with its context. These data belong to a study of low-dose radiotherapy and immunotherapy resistance in tumors. Study-level background: A total of 6.5 Gy was given to Cohort 1 as 0.5 Gy per fraction every 2 weeks. Daily intake of oral aspirin 300 mg by patients lasted four cycles and began on cycle 1 day 1. The drug cyclophosphamide was given into a vein at 200 mg/m2 every two weeks, one day before radiation and immunotherapy.

Time point described: after trial treatment. Treatment in this sample: LDRT plus nivolumab, ipilimumab, low-dose cyclophosphamide and aspirin (RACIN trial). Every donor's regimen consisted of nivolumab, ipilimumab, aspirin, low-dose cyclophosphamide and low-dose radiotherapy. Primers targeting TRAV and TRBV primed first-strand cDNA, covering alpha and beta chains. A constant-region primer paired with the V-primer adapter amplified TCRs over about 20 PCR cycles. TCRdb reanalysed the reads using MiXCR and keeps one entry per CDR3 protein. Among 75,000 to 95,000 distinct CDR3 sequences listed, 20% to 25% were seen once. The length of the CDR3 is 14 residues. Germline CDR1 and CDR2: ENHRY and SYGVKD. Deletions cut 2 bases from V and 6 bases from J, with 11 bases between.

The material sequenced was PBMCs, taken after low-dose radiotherapy plus immunotherapy. This TCR derives from a female donor with ovarian cancer. This chain uses TRBV10-3 with TRBJ1-5, with D perhaps TRBD1 (6 bases). DNA of the CDR3: TGTGCCATCAGTGAGGGACAGCTAACTCAGCCCCAGCATTTT. It codes for CAISEGQLTQPQHF.